The clone carrying this TCR beta chain has only a few counts. This specimen comes from a study of blood T cell repertoires in COVID-19. Study information: The study drew acute and convalescent COVID-19 samples from the United States, Italy and Spain. Sources were T cells, B-cell-depleted T cells, or PBMCs; the material itself was cDNA or gDNA.

Authors' analysis steps: Reference gene primer amplification yielded estimated nucleated cell counts. Clones were sequenced by immunoSEQ multiplex PCR, and TCRdb holds only the in-frame ones, with some missing. V, J and clone size are those of that table, while D and trimming were read from the DNA. The table lists approximately 140,000 clones, around nine tenths of them singletons, with over 9.5% in the top ten. The V gene lost 4 bases and the J gene lost 7 bases, with 10 bases spanning the gap. The CDR3 contains 12 residues. Germline V lookup: CDR1 MDHEN, CDR2 SYDVKM. Sequencing was performed on peripheral blood. The clonotype was recovered from a man in his 60s with active or convalescent COVID-19. The rearrangement joins TRBV28 to TRBJ1-2; D possibly corresponds to TRBD1 (6 bases). The CDR3 sequence: CASSSTGAGYTF. In DNA form, the CDR3 reads TGTGCCAGCAGTTCGACAGGTGCTGGCTACACCTTC.